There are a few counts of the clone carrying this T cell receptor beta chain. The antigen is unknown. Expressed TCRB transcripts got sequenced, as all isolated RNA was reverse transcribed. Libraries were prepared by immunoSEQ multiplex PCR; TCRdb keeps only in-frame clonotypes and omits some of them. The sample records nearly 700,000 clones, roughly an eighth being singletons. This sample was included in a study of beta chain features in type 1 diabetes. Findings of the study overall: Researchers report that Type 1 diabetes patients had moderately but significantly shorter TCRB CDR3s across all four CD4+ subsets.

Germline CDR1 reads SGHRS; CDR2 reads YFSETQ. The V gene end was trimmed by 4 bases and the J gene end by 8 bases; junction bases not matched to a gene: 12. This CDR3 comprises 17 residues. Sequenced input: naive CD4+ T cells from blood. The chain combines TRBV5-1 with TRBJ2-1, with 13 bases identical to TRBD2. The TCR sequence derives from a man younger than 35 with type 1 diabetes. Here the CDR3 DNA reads TGCGCCAGCAGCCCCGCATCACTAGCGGGGGGGCATGATGAGCAGTTCTTC. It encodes CASSPASLAGGHDEQFF.